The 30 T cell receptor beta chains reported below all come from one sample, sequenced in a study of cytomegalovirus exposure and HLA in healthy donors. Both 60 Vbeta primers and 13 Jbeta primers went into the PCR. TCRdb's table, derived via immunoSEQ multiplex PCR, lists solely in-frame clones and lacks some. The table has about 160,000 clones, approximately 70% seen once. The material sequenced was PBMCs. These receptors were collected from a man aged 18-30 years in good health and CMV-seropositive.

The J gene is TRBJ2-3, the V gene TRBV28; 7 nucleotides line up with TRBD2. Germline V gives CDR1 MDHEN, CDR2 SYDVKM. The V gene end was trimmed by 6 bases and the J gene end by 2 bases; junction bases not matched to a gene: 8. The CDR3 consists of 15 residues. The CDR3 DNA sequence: TGTGCCAGCAGCCTTATAGCGGGTATCACAGATACGCAGTATTTT. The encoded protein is CASSLIAGITDTQYF.

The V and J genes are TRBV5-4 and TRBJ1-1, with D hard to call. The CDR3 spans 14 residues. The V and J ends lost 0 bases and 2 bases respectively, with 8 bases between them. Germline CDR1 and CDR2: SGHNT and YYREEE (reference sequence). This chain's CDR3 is CASSLGVENTEAFF. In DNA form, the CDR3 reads TGTGCCAGCAGCTTGGGAGTCGAAAACACTGAAGCTTTCTTT.

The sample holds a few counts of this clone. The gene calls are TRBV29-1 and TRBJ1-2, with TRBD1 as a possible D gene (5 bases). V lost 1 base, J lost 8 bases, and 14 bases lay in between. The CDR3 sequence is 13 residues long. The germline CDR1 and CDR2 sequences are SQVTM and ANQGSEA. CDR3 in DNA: TGCAGCGTTGAAGGTTGGGGGGAACGAGGCTACACCTTC. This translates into CSVEGWGERGYTF.

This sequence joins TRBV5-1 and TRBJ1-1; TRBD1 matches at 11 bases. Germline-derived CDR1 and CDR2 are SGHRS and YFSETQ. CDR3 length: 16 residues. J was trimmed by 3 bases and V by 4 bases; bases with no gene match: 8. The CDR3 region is CASSMGQGGPHTEAFF. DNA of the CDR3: TGCGCCAGCAGCATGGGACAGGGGGGCCCTCACACTGAAGCTTTCTTT.

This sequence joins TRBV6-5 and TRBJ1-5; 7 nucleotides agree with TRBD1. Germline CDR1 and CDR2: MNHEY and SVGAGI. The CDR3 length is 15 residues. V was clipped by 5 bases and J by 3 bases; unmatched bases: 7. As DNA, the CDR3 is TGTGCCAGCAGTGCCAGGGACAGACCCAATCAGCCCCAGCATTTT. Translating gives CASSARDRPNQPQHF.

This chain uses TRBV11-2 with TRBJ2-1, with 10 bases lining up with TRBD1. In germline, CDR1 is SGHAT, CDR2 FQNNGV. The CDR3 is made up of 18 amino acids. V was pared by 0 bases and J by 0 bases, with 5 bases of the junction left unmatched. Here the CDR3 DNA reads TGTGCCAGCAGCTTAGAGCCGGGACAGGGGAGCTCCTACAATGAGCAGTTCTTC. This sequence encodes CASSLEPGQGSSYNEQFF.

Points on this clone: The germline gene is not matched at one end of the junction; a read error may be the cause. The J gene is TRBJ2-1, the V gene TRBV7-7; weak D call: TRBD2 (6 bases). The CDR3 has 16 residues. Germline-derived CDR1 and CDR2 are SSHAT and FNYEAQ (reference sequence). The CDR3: CASSPQLGGLDDEQFF. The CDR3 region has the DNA TGTGCTAGCAGCCCTCAGTTGGGGGGTTTGGACGATGAGCAGTTCTTC.

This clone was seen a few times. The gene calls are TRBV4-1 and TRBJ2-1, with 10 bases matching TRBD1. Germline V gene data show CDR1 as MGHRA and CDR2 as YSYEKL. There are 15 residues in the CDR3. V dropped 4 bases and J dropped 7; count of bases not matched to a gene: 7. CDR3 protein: CASSPRDRGRNEQFF. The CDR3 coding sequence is TGCGCCAGCAGCCCCCGGGACAGGGGACGGAATGAGCAGTTCTTC.

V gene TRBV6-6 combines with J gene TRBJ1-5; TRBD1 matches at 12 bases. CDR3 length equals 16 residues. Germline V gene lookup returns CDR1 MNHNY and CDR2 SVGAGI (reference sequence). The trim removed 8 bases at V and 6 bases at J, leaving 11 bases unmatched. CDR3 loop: CASGMQGQGAGQPQHF. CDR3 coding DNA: TGTGCCAGCGGAATGCAGGGACAGGGGGCAGGTCAGCCCCAGCATTTT.

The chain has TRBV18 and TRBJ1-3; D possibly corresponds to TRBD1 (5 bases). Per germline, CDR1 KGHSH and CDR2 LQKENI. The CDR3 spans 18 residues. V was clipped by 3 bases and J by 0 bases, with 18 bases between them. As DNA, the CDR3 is TGTGCCAGCTCACCGAGTTCTCAGGGACTCAGCTCTGGAAACACCATATATTTT. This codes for CASSPSSQGLSSGNTIYF.

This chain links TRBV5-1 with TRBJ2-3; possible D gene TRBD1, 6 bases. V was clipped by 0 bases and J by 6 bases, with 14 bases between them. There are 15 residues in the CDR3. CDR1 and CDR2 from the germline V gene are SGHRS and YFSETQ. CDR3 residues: CASSLAGRQGDTQYF. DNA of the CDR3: TGCGCCAGCAGCTTGGCAGGGCGCCAGGGGGATACGCAGTATTTT.

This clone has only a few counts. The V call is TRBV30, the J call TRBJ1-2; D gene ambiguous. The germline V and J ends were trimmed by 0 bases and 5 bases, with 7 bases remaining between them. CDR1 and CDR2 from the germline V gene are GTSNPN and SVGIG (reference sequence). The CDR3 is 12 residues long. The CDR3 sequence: CAWSVSGYGYTF. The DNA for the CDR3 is TGTGCCTGGAGTGTATCAGGATATGGCTACACCTTC.

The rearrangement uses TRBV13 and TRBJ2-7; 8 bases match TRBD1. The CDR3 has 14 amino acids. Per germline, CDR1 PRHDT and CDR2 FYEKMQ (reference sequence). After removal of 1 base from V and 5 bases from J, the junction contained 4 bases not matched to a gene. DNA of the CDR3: TGTGCCAGCAGCTTAGCGGAGGACAGGGACGAGCAGTACGTC. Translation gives CASSLAEDRDEQYV.

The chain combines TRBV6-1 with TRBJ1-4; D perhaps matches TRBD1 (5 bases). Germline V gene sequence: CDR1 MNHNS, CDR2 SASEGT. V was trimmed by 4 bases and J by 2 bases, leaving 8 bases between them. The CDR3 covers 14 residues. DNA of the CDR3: TGTGCCAGCAGTGTGCGGGGGACTAATGAAAAACTGTTTTTT. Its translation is CASSVRGTNEKLFF.

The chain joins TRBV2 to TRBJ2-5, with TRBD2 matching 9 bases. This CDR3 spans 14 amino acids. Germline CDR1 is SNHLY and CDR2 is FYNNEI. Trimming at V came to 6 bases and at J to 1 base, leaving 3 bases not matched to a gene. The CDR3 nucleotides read TGTGCCAGCAGGAGACTAGCGGTCCAAGAGACCCAGTACTTC. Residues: CASRRLAVQETQYF.

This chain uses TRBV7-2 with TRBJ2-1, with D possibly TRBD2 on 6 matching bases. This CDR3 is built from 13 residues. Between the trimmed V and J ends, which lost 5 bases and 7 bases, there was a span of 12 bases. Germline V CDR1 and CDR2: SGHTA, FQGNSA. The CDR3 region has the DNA TGTGCCAGCAGCCCACGAGCGGGTAATGAGCAGTTCTTC. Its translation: CASSPRAGNEQFF.

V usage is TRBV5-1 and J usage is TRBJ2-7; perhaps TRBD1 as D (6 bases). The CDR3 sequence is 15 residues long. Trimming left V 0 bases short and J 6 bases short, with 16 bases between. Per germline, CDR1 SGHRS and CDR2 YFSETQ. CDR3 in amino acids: CASSLGTGMAGEQYV. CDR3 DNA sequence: TGCGCCAGCAGCTTGGGCACAGGGATGGCGGGCGAGCAGTACGTC.

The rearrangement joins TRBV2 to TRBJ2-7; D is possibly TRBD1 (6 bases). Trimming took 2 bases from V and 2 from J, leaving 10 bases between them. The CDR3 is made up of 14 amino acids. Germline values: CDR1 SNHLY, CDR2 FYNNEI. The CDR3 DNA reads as TGTGCCAGCAGTGAAACCGGGGACACCTACGAGCAGTACGTC. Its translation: CASSETGDTYEQYV.

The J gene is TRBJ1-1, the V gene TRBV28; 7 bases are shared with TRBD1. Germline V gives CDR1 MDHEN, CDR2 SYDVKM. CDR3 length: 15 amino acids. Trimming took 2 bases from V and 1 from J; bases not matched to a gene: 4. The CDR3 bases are TGTGCCAGCAGTTTAATAAGGGGGCAGAACACTGAAGCTTTCTTT. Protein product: CASSLIRGQNTEAFF.

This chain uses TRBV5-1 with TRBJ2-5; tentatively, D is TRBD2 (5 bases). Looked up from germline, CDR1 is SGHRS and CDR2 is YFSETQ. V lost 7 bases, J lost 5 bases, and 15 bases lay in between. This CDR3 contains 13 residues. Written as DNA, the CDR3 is TGCGCCAGCGCGCGCTTAACGGGGGAGACCCAGTACTTC. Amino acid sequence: CASARLTGETQYF.

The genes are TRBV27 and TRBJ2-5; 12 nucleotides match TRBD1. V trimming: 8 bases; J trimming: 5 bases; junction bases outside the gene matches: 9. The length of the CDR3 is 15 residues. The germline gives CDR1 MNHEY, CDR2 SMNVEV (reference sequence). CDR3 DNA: TGTGCCAGCCGTCCGGGACAGGGGGCTGCGGAGACCCAGTACTTC. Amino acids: CASRPGQGAAETQYF.

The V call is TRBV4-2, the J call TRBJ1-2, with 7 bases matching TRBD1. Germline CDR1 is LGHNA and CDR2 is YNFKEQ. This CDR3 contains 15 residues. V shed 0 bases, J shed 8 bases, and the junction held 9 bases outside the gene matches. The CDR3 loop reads CASSQEDRRRGGYTF. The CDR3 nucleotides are TGTGCCAGCAGCCAAGAGGACAGGCGGAGAGGAGGCTACACCTTC.

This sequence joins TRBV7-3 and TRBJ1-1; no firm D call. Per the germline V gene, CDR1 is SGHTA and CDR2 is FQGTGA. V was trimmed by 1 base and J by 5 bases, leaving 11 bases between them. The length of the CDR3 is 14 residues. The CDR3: CASSLMHSSTEAFF. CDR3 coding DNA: TGTGCCAGCAGCTTAATGCACTCTTCGACTGAAGCTTTCTTT.

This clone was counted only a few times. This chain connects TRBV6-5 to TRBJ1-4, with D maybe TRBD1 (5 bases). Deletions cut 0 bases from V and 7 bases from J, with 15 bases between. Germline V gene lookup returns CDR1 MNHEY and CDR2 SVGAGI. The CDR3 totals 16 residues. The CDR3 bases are TGTGCCAGCAGTTACTCACGGGGGGGGAGGGTTGAAAAACTGTTTTTT. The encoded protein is CASSYSRGGRVEKLFF.

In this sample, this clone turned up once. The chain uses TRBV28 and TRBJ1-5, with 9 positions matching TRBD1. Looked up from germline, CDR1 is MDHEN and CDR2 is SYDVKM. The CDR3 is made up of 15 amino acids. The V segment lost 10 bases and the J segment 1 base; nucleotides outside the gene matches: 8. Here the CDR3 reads CATMGTGTSNQPQHF. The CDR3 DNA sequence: TGTGCCACCATGGGGACAGGGACGAGCAATCAGCCCCAGCATTTT.

CDR3 nucleotide sequence: TGTGCCAGCAGCTCAAACATCGGACTAGCCCTAGACAATGAGCAGTTCTTC. This gives the protein CASSSNIGLALDNEQFF. The rearrangement uses TRBV9 and TRBJ2-1; TRBD2 matches at 8 bases. V was pared by 4 bases and J by 5 bases, with 14 bases of the junction left unmatched. The CDR3 consists of 17 residues. Germline CDR1 is SGDLS and CDR2 is YYNGEE.

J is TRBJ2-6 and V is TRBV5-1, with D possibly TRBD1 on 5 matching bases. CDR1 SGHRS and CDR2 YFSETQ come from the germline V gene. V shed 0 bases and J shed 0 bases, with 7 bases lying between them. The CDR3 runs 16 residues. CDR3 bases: TGCGCCAGCAGCTTGGAAAGGGGCTCTGGGGCCAACGTCCTGACTTTC. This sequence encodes CASSLERGSGANVLTF.

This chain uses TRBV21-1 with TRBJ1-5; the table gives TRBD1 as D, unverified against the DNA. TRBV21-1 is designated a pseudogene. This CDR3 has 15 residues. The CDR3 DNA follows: TGTGCCAGCAGCACGTGGGGCCATAGCAATCAGCCCCAGCATTTT. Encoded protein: CASSTWGHSNQPQHF.

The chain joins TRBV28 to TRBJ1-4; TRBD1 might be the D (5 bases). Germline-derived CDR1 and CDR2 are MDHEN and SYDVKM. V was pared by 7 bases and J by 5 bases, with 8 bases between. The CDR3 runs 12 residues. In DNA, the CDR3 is TGTGCCAGCAACACAGGCAATGAAAAACTGTTTTTT. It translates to CASNTGNEKLFF.

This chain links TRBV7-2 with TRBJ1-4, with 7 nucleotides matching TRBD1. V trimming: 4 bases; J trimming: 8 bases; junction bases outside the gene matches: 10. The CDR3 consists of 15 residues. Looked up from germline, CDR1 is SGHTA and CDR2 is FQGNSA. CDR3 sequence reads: CASSSDDRVGEKLFF. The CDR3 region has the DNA TGTGCCAGCAGCTCAGACGACAGGGTCGGCGAAAAACTGTTTTTT.